What follows are 28 T cell receptor beta chains derived from one specimen sequenced in a study of cytomegalovirus exposure and HLA in healthy donors. Amplification used 60 Vbeta primers and 13 Jbeta primers. Assay: immunoSEQ multiplex PCR; the TCRdb copy retains only in-frame clones and omits some. This table holds fewer than 150,000 clones, about 73% found once. The sample comprised PBMCs. The receptors here all came from a woman in her forties in good health and CMV-seronegative.

The genes are TRBV2 and TRBJ2-2; D gene unclear. Germline loops: CDR1 SNHLY, CDR2 FYNNEI. The germline V and J ends were trimmed by 5 bases and 0 bases, with 7 bases remaining between them. The CDR3 length is 14 residues. The CDR3 sequence is CASSRETNTGELFF. For the CDR3, the DNA is TGTGCCAGCAGTCGAGAGACGAACACCGGGGAGCTGTTTTTT.

V and J are TRBV6-5 and TRBJ2-5; D may be TRBD1 (5 bases). This CDR3 is 14 amino acids long. Germline V gives CDR1 MNHEY, CDR2 SVGAGI. Trimming took off 1 base at V and 0 bases at J, with 6 bases between the two ends. This CDR3 is CASSYYRNQETQYF. For the CDR3, the DNA is TGTGCCAGCAGTTACTACAGGAACCAAGAGACCCAGTACTTC.

CDR3 sequence reads: CASSQSSGEVNEQFF. The DNA of the CDR3 is TGTGCCAGCAGTCAATCTAGCGGGGAGGTCAATGAGCAGTTCTTC. The chain joins TRBV6-4 to TRBJ2-1; 9 positions match TRBD2. This CDR3 has 15 amino acids. V dropped 5 bases and J dropped 6; count of bases not matched to a gene: 8. The germline gives CDR1 MRHNA, CDR2 SNTAGT.

The chain's CDR3 is CASSPEHSRSYEQYF. DNA of the CDR3: TGTGCCAGCTCACCCGAACACAGTCGCTCCTACGAGCAGTACTTC. This chain connects TRBV18 to TRBJ2-7; D not certain. This CDR3 is built from 15 residues. The germline V and J ends were trimmed by 3 bases and 0 bases, with 12 bases remaining between them. From germline, CDR1 is KGHSH and CDR2 LQKENI. The full variable domain, with the rest looked up from reference TRBV18 and TRBJ2-7, is NAGVMQNPRHLVRRRGQEARLRCSPMKGHSHVYWYRQLPEEGLKFMVYLQKENIIDESGMPKERFSAEFPKEGPSILRIQQVVRGDSAAYFCASSPEHSRSYEQYFGPGTRLTVT.

This sequence joins TRBV30 and TRBJ2-5; D may be TRBD2 (5 bases). Gene TRBJ2-7 matches the end of the DNA better, so the J call may be wrong. This CDR3 is 12 amino acids long. Germline V gene sequence: CDR1 GTSNPN, CDR2 SVGIG (reference sequence). In DNA form, the CDR3 reads TGTGCCTGGAATGAGGGTCCCTACGAGCAGTACTTC. Amino acids: CAWNEGPYEQYF.

The V call is TRBV19, the J call TRBJ2-5, with 8 bases matching TRBD1. Looked up from germline, CDR1 is LNHDA and CDR2 is SQIVND (reference sequence). The CDR3 is made up of 14 amino acids. The V gene end was trimmed by 4 bases and the J gene end by 10 bases; junction bases not matched to a gene: 11. The CDR3 region is CASSRRTGFEDQYF. The CDR3 DNA follows: TGTGCCAGTAGTAGGAGGACAGGGTTTGAGGACCAGTACTTC. Looking up the rest from reference TRBV19 and TRBJ2-5 gives the full variable domain: DGGITQSPKYLFRKEGQNVTLSCEQNLNHDAMYWYRQDPGQGLRLIYYSQIVNDFQKGDIAEGYSVSREKKESFPLTVTSAQKNPTAFYLCASSRRTGFEDQYFGPGTRLLVL.

The chain joins TRBV10-3 to TRBJ2-2; 9 bases agree with TRBD1. With V trimmed by 6 bases and J by 5 bases, 4 bases remained unmatched. Germline values: CDR1 ENHRY, CDR2 SYGVKD. The CDR3 has 14 residues. The CDR3 DNA is TGTGCCATCAGGCCGGGACAGGGAACCGGGGAGCTGTTTTTT. Amino acid sequence: CAIRPGQGTGELFF.

The chain employs TRBV29-1 and TRBJ2-1, with 9 nucleotides matching TRBD2. There are 16 residues in the CDR3. J gave up 3 bases and V 5 bases, and 11 bases lay outside the gene matches. Germline lookup yields CDR1 SQVTM and CDR2 ANQGSEA. CDR3 sequence: CSVLAGRTENYNEQFF. As DNA, the CDR3 is TGCAGCGTTCTAGCGGGAAGGACGGAAAACTACAATGAGCAGTTCTTC.

The V call is TRBV19, the J call TRBJ1-3, with D hard to call. Germline CDR1 and CDR2: LNHDA and SQIVND (reference sequence). The CDR3 extends over 16 amino acids. V was pared by 9 bases and J by 0 bases, with 18 bases between. CDR3 sequence: CASSREGTSSGNTIYF. CDR3 DNA sequence: TGTGCCAGCTCCCGGGAGGGTACAAGCTCTGGAAACACCATATATTTT.

The J gene is TRBJ1-4, the V gene TRBV7-9; D gene unclear. There are 14 residues in the CDR3. Deletions cut 3 bases from V and 0 bases from J, with 5 bases between. Germline loops: CDR1 SEHNR, CDR2 FQNEAQ (reference sequence). The CDR3 coding sequence is TGTGCCAGCAGCTTCCCAGCAACTAATGAAAAACTGTTTTTT. This gives the protein CASSFPATNEKLFF.

This rearrangement joins TRBV9 to TRBJ2-3; 10 nucleotides match TRBD2. This CDR3 is 17 amino acids long. CDR1 is SGDLS, CDR2 YYNGEE, per germline. With V trimmed by 0 bases and J by 1 base, 5 bases remained unmatched. The CDR3 nucleotides read TGTGCCAGCAGCGTAGTGGGAGCGGGGGGGCGCACAGATACGCAGTATTTT. This encodes CASSVVGAGGRTDTQYF.

The gene calls are TRBV18 and TRBJ1-4; TRBD1 aligns across 7 bases. Germline CDR1 KGHSH, CDR2 LQKENI. The CDR3 runs to 15 residues. V gave up 5 bases and J gave up 6 bases; unmatched junction bases: 9. The CDR3 spells CASSSTGPGDEKLFF. The CDR3 coding sequence is TGTGCCAGCTCATCGACAGGGCCCGGGGATGAAAAACTGTTTTTT.

The chain uses TRBV7-2 and TRBJ2-7, with 9 bases identical to TRBD1. This CDR3 has 15 amino acids. Germline V CDR1 and CDR2: SGHTA, FQGNSA. Losses at the gene ends were 5 bases for V and 2 bases for J; bases not matched to a gene: 7. The CDR3 protein is CASSATGGLTYEQYF. The CDR3 DNA sequence: TGTGCCAGCAGCGCCACAGGGGGCCTTACCTACGAGCAGTACTTC. Drawing the rest from reference TRBV7-2 and TRBJ2-7, the complete variable domain is GAGVSQSPSNKVTEKGKDVELRCDPISGHTALYWYRQSLGQGLEFLIYFQGNSAPDKSGLPSDRFSAERTGGSVSTLTIQRTQQEDSAVYLCASSATGGLTYEQYFGPGTRLTVT.

This clone has more than one count but fewer than ten. This chain uses TRBV11-2 with TRBJ2-7; D is perhaps TRBD1 (6 bases). Germline V gives CDR1 SGHAT, CDR2 FQNNGV. CDR3 length: 14 residues. V lost 6 bases to trimming and J lost 1 base, with 13 bases between them. CDR3 amino acids: CASRPGTTSYEQYF. DNA for the CDR3: TGTGCCAGCAGACCCGGGACAACTTCCTACGAGCAGTACTTC.

V and J are TRBV19 and TRBJ2-7; 12 bases match TRBD2. This CDR3 is built from 14 residues. Germline assignment: CDR1 LNHDA and CDR2 SQIVND (reference sequence). V shed 6 bases, J shed 4 bases, and the junction held 4 bases outside the gene matches. CDR3 in amino acids: CASSGLAGTYEQYF. CDR3 sequence (DNA): TGTGCCAGTAGCGGACTAGCGGGGACGTACGAGCAGTACTTC.

This rearrangement joins TRBV5-6 to TRBJ1-6, with D possibly matching TRBD1 (5 bases). This CDR3 region has 15 residues. V lost 5 bases and J lost 8, with 17 bases in between. Germline loops: CDR1 SGHDT, CDR2 YYEEEE. The CDR3: CASSLNMGRDSPLHF. CDR3 sequence (DNA): TGTGCCAGCAGTTTAAACATGGGGCGTGATTCACCCCTCCACTTT.

V gene TRBV5-4 combines with J gene TRBJ2-5; weak D call: TRBD2 (7 bases). The CDR3 runs to 13 residues. V lost 4 bases, J lost 5 bases, and 12 bases lay in between. Germline assignment: CDR1 SGHNT and CDR2 YYREEE (reference sequence). CDR3 sequence reads: CASSLQGGETQYF. CDR3 DNA: TGTGCCAGCAGCCTACAGGGAGGGGAGACCCAGTACTTC. Full variable domain (missing parts from reference TRBV5-4 and TRBJ2-5): ETGVTQSPTHLIKTRGQQVTLRCSSQSGHNTVSWYQQALGQGPQFIFQYYREEENGRGNFPPRFSGLQFPNYSSELNVNALELDDSALYLCASSLQGGETQYFGPGTRLLVL.

The chain is built from TRBV11-2 and TRBJ1-3; D remains unclear. This CDR3 contains 13 residues. Germline V gene data show CDR1 as SGHAT and CDR2 as FQNNGV. Trimming took 6 bases from V and 0 from J, leaving 6 bases between them. The CDR3 nucleotides read TGTGCCAGCAGGCAGTTCTCTGGAAACACCATATATTTT. As protein: CASRQFSGNTIYF.

This chain uses TRBV28 with TRBJ2-2; D gene unclear. The V end was cut by 2 bases, the J end by 4 bases, with 8 bases between. The germline gives CDR1 MDHEN, CDR2 SYDVKM. This CDR3 is 14 amino acids long. CDR3 loop: CASSLLSPTGELFF. CDR3 DNA: TGTGCCAGCAGTTTACTTTCCCCCACCGGGGAGCTGTTTTTT. Full variable domain (missing parts from reference TRBV28 and TRBJ2-2): DVKVTQSSRYLVKRTGEKVFLECVQDMDHENMFWYRQDPGLGLRLIYFSYDVKMKEKGDIPEGYSVSREKKERFSLILESASTNQTSMYLCASSLLSPTGELFFGEGSRLTVL.

The chain combines TRBV6-1 with TRBJ1-1; 8 bases are shared with TRBD1. The J segment lost 1 base and the V segment lost 6 bases, leaving 7 bases of the junction unmatched. Germline CDR1 reads MNHNS; CDR2 reads SASEGT. This CDR3 contains 15 residues. The CDR3 nucleotides are TGTGCCAGCAGGTTCGGACAGGGATCGAACACTGAAGCTTTCTTT. Its translation: CASRFGQGSNTEAFF.

The gene calls are TRBV6-1 and TRBJ2-4; 10 bases are shared with TRBD1. The length of the CDR3 is 16 residues. After removal of 4 bases from V and 4 bases from J, the junction contained 7 bases not matched to a gene. Germline V CDR1 and CDR2: MNHNS, SASEGT. The CDR3 nucleotides read TGTGCCAGCAGTGGGACGGGACAGGGGTTAAAAAACATTCAGTACTTC. It specifies CASSGTGQGLKNIQYF.

The rearrangement joins TRBV5-5 to TRBJ2-5, with 9 bases matching TRBD2. Germline V gene lookup returns CDR1 SGHKS and CDR2 YYEKEE (reference sequence). Unmatched junction bases numbered 7, after V lost 4 bases and J lost 3 bases. This CDR3 is built from 15 residues. CDR3 in amino acids: CASSRSLAGKETQYF. CDR3 nucleotides: TGTGCCAGCAGCCGGTCCCTAGCGGGGAAAGAGACCCAGTACTTC.

The chain combines TRBV6-5 with TRBJ2-1, with D perhaps TRBD2 (6 bases). The V gene lost 0 bases and the J gene lost 4 bases, with 13 bases spanning the gap. Germline CDR1 and CDR2: MNHEY and SVGAGI. This CDR3 contains 16 residues. This CDR3 reads CASSYSMQRAYNEQFF. The CDR3 nucleotides read TGTGCCAGCAGTTACTCGATGCAGCGGGCTTACAATGAGCAGTTCTTC.

This clone was detected a few times. The CDR3 protein is CASSMTGDNNQPQHF. CDR3 nucleotides: TGTGCCAGCAGTATGACAGGGGACAACAATCAGCCCCAGCATTTT. The gene calls are TRBV6-5 and TRBJ1-5; 8 bases are a match to TRBD1. The V segment lost 5 bases and the J segment 3 bases; nucleotides outside the gene matches: 6. Germline loops: CDR1 MNHEY, CDR2 SVGAGI. The CDR3 is 15 residues long.

J is TRBJ2-7 and V is TRBV10-2, with 7 bases identical to TRBD2. Germline V gene sequence: CDR1 WSHSY, CDR2 SAAADI. This CDR3 is built from 16 residues. V gave up 8 bases and J gave up 3 bases; unmatched junction bases: 16. The CDR3 protein is CASAGKSGNTRYEQYF. CDR3 bases: TGCGCCAGCGCAGGGAAGAGCGGGAACACCCGCTACGAGCAGTACTTC.

The genes are TRBV4-3 and TRBJ1-1; no firm D call. The V gene's germline CDR1 is LGHNA and CDR2 YSLEER. CDR3 length: 15 amino acids. With 2 bases removed from V and 1 base from J, the gap between germline ends came to 11 bases. The CDR3 coding sequence is TGCGCCAGCAGCCAAATACGGAGTGAGAACACTGAAGCTTTCTTT. It specifies CASSQIRSENTEAFF.

The genes are TRBV7-9 and TRBJ2-3; 7 nucleotides align to TRBD1. Germline loops: CDR1 SEHNR, CDR2 FQNEAQ (reference sequence). After removal of 5 bases from V and 4 bases from J, the junction contained 3 bases not matched to a gene. The CDR3 totals 13 residues. The CDR3: CASSNRGPDTQYF. CDR3 DNA: TGTGCCAGCAGCAACAGGGGCCCAGATACGCAGTATTTT.

Here the CDR3 DNA reads TGTGCCTGGAGTCAGCAGTCCCCCGGAGCGGGAAACACCATATATTTT. This gives the protein CAWSQQSPGAGNTIYF. The chain employs TRBV30 and TRBJ1-3; D ambiguous. The length of the CDR3 is 16 residues. V dropped 2 bases and J dropped 4 bases, with 18 bases sitting between them. CDR1 is GTSNPN and CDR2 is SVGIG in the germline V gene (reference sequence).